The clone carrying this T cell receptor (beta chain) was seen more than once but under ten times. The antigen is not known. The CDR3 contains 15 residues. Trimming removed 4 bases from V and 5 bases from J, with 18 bases in between. Germline lookup yields CDR1 SGHNT and CDR2 YYREEE (reference sequence). Since all of the isolated RNA was reverse transcribed, expressed TCRB transcripts were what got sequenced. Libraries were prepared by immunoSEQ multiplex PCR; TCRdb keeps only in-frame clonotypes and omits some of them. This sample carries hundreds of thousands of clones, roughly 15% of them seen once, and the ten largest clones take 0.093%. Every donor provided one heparinised blood draw, which averaged about 116 mL. The source of the sample is a study of beta chain features in type 1 diabetes. About the study: Age, gender and cell yields were similar between patients and healthy donors. Regarding the study as a whole: Researchers cautioned that cDNA sequencing could over-represent cells with high TCR expression. The study found that naive, central memory and Treg TCRB repertoires appeared more similar in patients than in healthy donors.

Material: naive CD4+ T cells from blood. The source of this sequence is a man between 18 and 29 years old in good health. The chain has TRBV5-4 and TRBJ1-2; D gene unclear. Here the CDR3 reads CASSHNRLSWYGYTF. The CDR3 coding sequence is TGTGCCAGCAGCCATAACCGACTGAGCTGGTATGGCTACACCTTC.